This TCR beta chain was found in a study of CD8 T cells in Susac syndrome (dated by TCRdb to between 2019 and 2020). Regarding the research as a whole: Among the Susac syndrome patients who were sequenced, clinically active disease was present in 5 or 6 and clinical remission was observed in fewer than 10. At blood withdrawal, Susac syndrome patients were either therapy-naive, taking corticosteroids (in some cases with IVIg as well), or taking IVIg alone. The study used repertoire sequencing to test whether antigen drove CD8+ T cell activation and differentiation in Susac syndrome. Clonality of the CD8+ T cell repertoire was compared between about a dozen healthy donors, approximately 14 Susac syndrome patients and roughly 16 multiple sclerosis patients.

RNA was extracted using the RNeasy kit, and 0.5 to 1 microgram was reverse transcribed with random hexamers. The immunoSEQ multiplex PCR assay, covering 54 Vbeta and 13 Jbeta segments, was used to amplify TCR beta CDR3 regions. PCR amplification bias was corrected using a synthetic template baseline for primer optimization and computational correction. The paper's processing steps were these. Reads were assigned to V, D and J genes according to IMGT and analyzed in immunoSEQ Analyzer, with only productive sequences retained. To calculate clonality, Shannon entropy was normalized by log2 of the number of productive unique sequences and then subtracted from one. For each patient and control, public and private clones were evaluated within the 100 most prevalent clones. Clones were defined as Susac-specific when absent from the healthy and MS cohorts, from 1,000 to 1,100 published viral clones and from other ImmuneACCESS disease sequences. TCRdb ran its own pipeline on the public reads, namely fastp trimming at Q25 and MiXCR clone calling, and kept in-frame beta chains. When rows share a CDR3 protein, they turn into one entry using the most common DNA and genes. The V and J calls shown here were made by TCRdb, not taken from the authors' results. The sample has some 130,000 distinct CDR3 sequences on record, roughly 94% of them singletons. The top ten constitute approximately 0.18% of the sample.

High-throughput TCR beta sequencing profiled peripheral blood CD8+ and CD4+ T cells from healthy donors, Susac syndrome patients and multiple sclerosis patients. Susac syndrome patients met recently defined diagnostic criteria for definite or probable disease. Bulk CD8+ and CD4+ T cells were purified by magnetic negative isolation, while CD8+ TEMRA cells were enriched using FACS. Blood was drawn into EDTA tubes, processed within 24 hours, and PBMCs were isolated by density gradient centrifugation. PBMCs intended for TCR sequencing were frozen in liquid nitrogen and were later thawed in a 37 degrees C water bath. Purity of sorted or isolated CD4+, CD8+ and CD8+ TEMRA cells was at least 90%. Overall study outcomes, separate from this receptor: Clonal expansion was seen in Susac syndrome CD8+ repertoires, peaking in CD8+ TEMRA cells and being greater in clinically active patients than in remitting ones. The number of individuals in the TCR sequencing and HLA analysis was acknowledged as relatively small. Under 20 and five Susac-specific public clones were found in the total CD8+ and CD8+ TEMRA repertoires, respectively.

The cysteine opens and the phenylalanine closes a CDR3 of 15 amino acids. Just the 45-base CDR3 DNA is kept, in frame starting at base 1. For CDR1 and CDR2, the germline V gene (reference sequence) lists MNHEY and SMNVEV. Compared with germline, V lacks 7 bases and J lacks 2 bases; bases without a gene match: 9. This clonotype came up once. What antigen it recognizes has not been identified. Base qualities are missing; no much larger clone stands one base away. One read provides weak support. The sequence came from a human donor with Susac syndrome. The sample comprised CD8+ T cells from PBMCs. The sequence links TRBV27 to TRBJ2-3, with 7 central nucleotides matching TRBD1. At the DNA level, the sequence is TGTGCCAGCAAAGCGCTGGGACAGAACACAGATACGCAGTATTTT. It codes for CASKALGQNTDTQYF.